Listed below are T cell receptor beta chains from one sample, sequenced in a study of cytomegalovirus exposure and HLA in healthy donors. Here immunoSEQ multiplex PCR was the method, and the copy in TCRdb shows in-frame clones only, minus some. The sample holds around 200,000 clones, around 80% seen once. The source material was PBMCs. Every receptor here comes from a woman aged 55 to 70 in good health and CMV-seropositive. Each CDR3 is given without its conserved first and last residue. Each record gives: J gene, V gene, CDR3 length, CDR3 protein.

j_call: TRBJ1-2; v_call: TRBV19; cdr3_length: 10; cdr3_aa: ASIPGRWGYT
j_call: TRBJ2-3; v_call: TRBV2; cdr3_length: 12; cdr3_aa: ASRELAGVDTQY
j_call: TRBJ2-2; v_call: TRBV30; cdr3_length: 13; cdr3_aa: AWRLGTLNTGELF
j_call: TRBJ1-3; v_call: TRBV2; cdr3_length: 16; cdr3_aa: ASSETGTGAYSGNTIY
j_call: TRBJ2-5; v_call: TRBV7-9; cdr3_length: 12; cdr3_aa: ASRPGQYQETQY
j_call: TRBJ1-2; v_call: TRBV4-2; cdr3_length: 12; cdr3_aa: ASSQERDTYGYT
j_call: TRBJ2-7; v_call: TRBV7-6; cdr3_length: 14; cdr3_aa: ASSLGIAGMDYEQY
j_call: TRBJ1-1; v_call: TRBV28; cdr3_length: 9; cdr3_aa: ASNRQPEAF
j_call: TRBJ1-6; v_call: TRBV19; cdr3_length: 11; cdr3_aa: ASRGGNNSPLH
j_call: TRBJ2-3; v_call: TRBV21-1; cdr3_length: 13; cdr3_aa: ASSKGPGGTDTQY
j_call: TRBJ1-5; v_call: TRBV6-5; cdr3_length: 11; cdr3_aa: ASSWTVNQPQH
j_call: TRBJ1-2; v_call: TRBV10-3; cdr3_length: 11; cdr3_aa: AISQTGEYGYT
j_call: TRBJ1-1; v_call: TRBV28; cdr3_length: 12; cdr3_aa: ASTRSGFHTEAF
j_call: TRBJ2-5; v_call: TRBV19; cdr3_length: 11; cdr3_aa: ASSGTAHETQY
j_call: TRBJ2-1; v_call: TRBV7-2; cdr3_length: 11; cdr3_aa: ASRDPGYNEQF
j_call: TRBJ1-4; v_call: TRBV4-1; cdr3_length: 15; cdr3_aa: ASSQEGGLRTNEKLF
j_call: TRBJ1-1; v_call: TRBV7-9; cdr3_length: 14; cdr3_aa: ASSLAPAGARTEAF
j_call: TRBJ1-1; v_call: TRBV7-2; cdr3_length: 11; cdr3_aa: ASSSDRGTEAF
j_call: TRBJ2-7; v_call: TRBV18; cdr3_length: 11; cdr3_aa: ASSPREVPEQY
j_call: TRBJ2-3; v_call: TRBV5-1; cdr3_length: 13; cdr3_aa: ASSLSRTSTDTQY
j_call: TRBJ2-1; v_call: TRBV6-5; cdr3_length: 10; cdr3_aa: ASSSTDGSMF
j_call: TRBJ2-4; v_call: TRBV11-2; cdr3_length: 14; cdr3_aa: ASSLLAGSYKNIQY
j_call: TRBJ1-1; v_call: TRBV30; cdr3_length: 12; cdr3_aa: AWSEGHLNTEAF
j_call: TRBJ1-1; v_call: TRBV7-9; cdr3_length: 12; cdr3_aa: ASTRGGEFTEAF
j_call: TRBJ1-1; v_call: TRBV29-1; cdr3_length: 11; cdr3_aa: SVGQGVDTEAF
j_call: TRBJ1-1; v_call: TRBV10-2; cdr3_length: 13; cdr3_aa: ASSDLSGMNTEAF
j_call: TRBJ2-7; v_call: TRBV28; cdr3_length: 10; cdr3_aa: ATAGGQHEQY
j_call: TRBJ2-7; v_call: TRBV5-4; cdr3_length: 13; cdr3_aa: ASSVYRGSSYEQY
j_call: TRBJ2-1; v_call: TRBV21-1; cdr3_length: 15; cdr3_aa: ASSKSRLADLYNEQF
j_call: TRBJ1-3; v_call: TRBV5-6; cdr3_length: 14; cdr3_aa: ASSLGQGVYGNTIY
j_call: TRBJ2-7; v_call: TRBV9; cdr3_length: 13; cdr3_aa: ASSPLGQGVYEQY
j_call: TRBJ1-1; v_call: TRBV6-5; cdr3_length: 12; cdr3_aa: ASTAGDRATEAF
j_call: TRBJ2-5; v_call: TRBV5-1; cdr3_length: 12; cdr3_aa: ASSSGTGGETQY
j_call: TRBJ1-1; v_call: TRBV7-8; cdr3_length: 12; cdr3_aa: ASSLVQGDTEAF
j_call: TRBJ2-7; v_call: TRBV6-5; cdr3_length: 12; cdr3_aa: ASSYGTSFYEQY
j_call: TRBJ1-1; v_call: TRBV20-1; cdr3_length: 9; cdr3_aa: SARDRGSAF
j_call: TRBJ1-2; v_call: TRBV27; cdr3_length: 15; cdr3_aa: ASSSDPRQGGNYGYT
j_call: TRBJ1-1; v_call: TRBV6-1; cdr3_length: 12; cdr3_aa: ASSERQGGTEAF
j_call: TRBJ2-3; v_call: TRBV5-1; cdr3_length: 12; cdr3_aa: ASSLVGAVDTQY
j_call: TRBJ1-1; v_call: TRBV6-1; cdr3_length: 15; cdr3_aa: ASSEALSGSRHTEAF
j_call: TRBJ1-5; v_call: TRBV7-2; cdr3_length: 11; cdr3_aa: ASTQGTNQPQH
j_call: TRBJ1-5; v_call: TRBV2; cdr3_length: 13; cdr3_aa: ASTRGSGSNQPQH
j_call: TRBJ2-2; v_call: TRBV4-1; cdr3_length: 13; cdr3_aa: ASRPGTGGSGELF
j_call: TRBJ2-1; v_call: TRBV10-1; cdr3_length: 13; cdr3_aa: ASSGQGLSYNEQF
j_call: TRBJ2-3; v_call: TRBV5-4; cdr3_length: 13; cdr3_aa: ASSPSGSNTDTQY
j_call: TRBJ2-1; v_call: TRBV6-6; cdr3_length: 13; cdr3_aa: ASTKGWTGPNEQF
j_call: TRBJ1-4; v_call: TRBV27; cdr3_length: 12; cdr3_aa: ASSPRDLAEKLF
j_call: TRBJ2-1; v_call: TRBV5-1; cdr3_length: 20; cdr3_aa: ASSPYGGDSGRAQSSYNEQF